This T cell receptor beta chain originates from a study of cytomegalovirus exposure and HLA in healthy donors. Primers: 60 Vbeta forward and 13 Jbeta reverse. Assay: immunoSEQ multiplex PCR; the TCRdb copy retains only in-frame clones and omits some. The sample contains under 200,000 clones, approximately 80% of which appear only once. Study results and caveats: Later, TCR association rates were found to vary by HLA locus, highest for DRB1 and lowest for HLA-C. The investigators catalogued 164 TCR beta chains as cytomegalovirus-associated. As a later analysis showed, a missense DCLRE1C variant was linked to trimming of TCR beta V- and J-genes.

This clone was seen only a few times. Its antigen is not identified. V lost 1 base to trimming and J lost 1 base; unmatched junction nucleotides: 7. The CDR3 loop spans 17 amino acids. From germline, CDR1 is SGHTS and CDR2 YDEGEE. The sample was PBMCs. The V call is TRBV5-8, the J call TRBJ2-4; 8 nucleotides match TRBD2. The sequence came from a young woman in good health and CMV-seronegative. CDR3 nucleotides: TGTGCCAGCAGCTTGTGGGGAGCGGGAGAGGCCAAAAACATTCAGTACTTC. This translates into CASSLWGAGEAKNIQYF.